The sequence of this T cell receptor (beta chain) was determined in a study of blood T cell repertoires in COVID-19 (dated by TCRdb to 2018 to 2020). For the wider study: The collaborator samples originated in the United States, Italy and Spain and spanned the acute and convalescent phases of COVID-19. The material from the prospective study consisted of cDNA or gDNA derived from T cells, B-cell-depleted T cells, or PBMCs. The dataset comprised deeply sampled blood TCRbeta repertoires from subjects exposed to, actively infected with, or recovered from COVID-19. The repertoires were released in a freely available public database meant as a resource for research on the immune response to SARS-CoV-2. Samples came from the ongoing ImmuneRACE study (first 160 participants) plus 1,254 subjects from 6 global collaborators. Sample metadata almost always included a de-identified subject ID, COVID-19 status, age in years and sex. Where available, HLA class I and class II types were taken from metadata supplied by the sample provider and were not determined by assay-based typing. The investigation overall reported the following: Clinical and demographic metadata were provided uncurated, with the amount varying by source and participant.

CDR1 and CDR2, looked up from the germline V gene, are KGHDR and SFDVKD. CDR3 length: 14 amino acids, cysteine to phenylalanine. Only the CDR3 region is kept as DNA, spanning 42 bases read in frame from base 1. Trimming costs V 9 bases and J 4 bases, and their ends lie 17 bases apart. The immunoSEQ Assay, a bias-controlled multiplex PCR, was used to amplify TCRbeta CDR3 regions from genomic DNA. The published analysis was carried out like this. The number of nucleated cells in each sample was estimated from the amplification of reference gene primers within the assay. To quantify the absolute abundance of each unique TCRbeta CDR3 rearrangement, sequence reads were collapsed and filtered. For each sample, productive Simpson clonality was calculated by taking the square root of Simpson's diversity index across productive rearrangements. TCRdb obtained this table from immuneACCESS and retained in-frame rearrangements with V and J assigned. These tables miss some clones; where compared with another copy, unresolved V genes account for less than half of the shortfall, and the remainder is unexplained. V and J calls and clone size are as listed in that table; D and trimming were resolved from the DNA. The sample table lists about 120,000 clones, about four fifths of them with a count of one. The ten top clones hold roughly 2% of the sample.

This clone is a singleton in its sample. Its antigen has not been determined. No base qualities exist here, and no much larger clone lies one base off it. Each collaborating institution followed its own protocols to collect whole blood in K2EDTA tubes. For TCRbeta analysis, collaborators shipped samples in one of three forms: frozen whole blood, isolated PBMCs, or DNA extracted from either of those sample types. This receptor chain uses TRBV24-1 and TRBJ2-5; the best D guess is TRBD1, with 6 bases matching. The sequence was obtained from a man in his 70s with acute or convalescent COVID-19. Material: peripheral blood. The CDR3 region has the sequence CATSVAGAAETQYF. The DNA is as follows: TGTGCCACCTCCGTGGCAGGGGCGGCAGAGACCCAGTACTTC.